This T cell receptor (beta chain) was recorded in a study of CD8 T cells in Susac syndrome. The CDR3 loop spans 14 amino acids. Per germline, CDR1 GTSNPN and CDR2 SVGIG (reference sequence). The germline V and J ends were trimmed by 5 bases and 5 bases, with 16 bases remaining between them. With random hexamers, roughly 0.45 to 1 ug RNA was reverse transcribed. TCRdb used MiXCR to reprocess the immunoSEQ multiplex PCR reads, holding one entry per CDR3 protein. Seen here are around 200,000 distinct CDR3 sequences, around 94% observed once, and the top ten hold 0.099%. The sequence came from a human donor with Susac syndrome. Specimen: CD4+ T cells from PBMCs. V gene TRBV30 combines with J gene TRBJ1-5; a possible D gene is TRBD1 (6 bases). The CDR3 DNA follows: TGTGCCTGGCCGAGGGGGGAGGGGGATCAGCCCCAGCATTTT. This sequence encodes CAWPRGEGDQPQHF.